Presented here are 5 T cell receptor beta chains from one specimen sequenced in a study of post-analysis software for immune sequencing data. Tagging with unique molecular identifiers was a feature of the TCR beta cDNA libraries. TCRdb analysed the PCR reads with MiXCR anew, one entry per CDR3 protein. The sample comprises 450,000 to 650,000 distinct CDR3 sequences, 44% of which are singletons, and approximately 1.7% rests with the top ten. The antigens these receptors bind are not known. General study results and limits: Patients had higher frequencies than controls of roughly five TRBV segments, including TRBV5-6, TRBV5-1 and TRBV20-1.

What was sequenced was blood. The receptor source for this set is a girl between 10 and 17 years old with multiple sclerosis.

This clonotype has just a few counts. V and J are TRBV4-1 and TRBJ2-4; 7 positions agree with TRBD2. The J call is uncertain, as TRBJ2-7 better fits the DNA end. The V gene's germline CDR1 is MGHRA and CDR2 YSYEKL. The CDR3 runs to 14 residues. The DNA of the CDR3 is TGCGCCAGCAGCCAAGAACGGGGGGTTTCCGAGCAGTACTTC. Its protein product is CASSQERGVSEQYF.

V usage is TRBV9 and J usage is TRBJ2-1; D call uncertain. Germline CDR1 and CDR2: SGDLS and YYNGEE. The CDR3 covers 11 residues. The germline V and J ends were trimmed by 2 bases and 7 bases, with 4 bases remaining between them. The CDR3 loop is CASSVENEQFF. DNA of the CDR3: TGTGCCAGCAGCGTTGAAAATGAGCAGTTCTTC.

The J gene is TRBJ2-5, the V gene TRBV9; 8 bases match TRBD2. Judging by the DNA end, TRBJ2-7 fits better; the J call may be wrong. CDR3 length: 15 amino acids. Germline CDR1 SGDLS, CDR2 YYNGEE. The DNA for the CDR3 is TGTGCCAGCAGCCCCGGGGGGGGGCACGCCTACGAGCAGTACTTC. Translation gives CASSPGGGHAYEQYF.

This chain links TRBV12-3 or TRBV12-4 with TRBJ2-1; D is perhaps TRBD1 or TRBD2 (7 bases each). This CDR3 spans 15 amino acids. Between the trimmed V and J ends, which lost 8 bases and 6 bases, there was a span of 20 bases. CDR3 protein: CASGIRGGLGNEQFF. CDR3 DNA sequence: TGTGCCAGCGGGATCAGGGGGGGGTTGGGCAATGAGCAGTTCTTC.

This clonotype appeared a few times. The chain joins TRBV12-3 or TRBV12-4 to TRBJ2-1; TRBD2 agrees at 7 bases. J gave up 14 bases and V 1 base, and 8 bases lay outside the gene matches. The CDR3 is made up of 13 amino acids. The CDR3 reads CASSLVNGGKEFF. CDR3 nucleotide sequence: TGTGCCAGCAGTTTAGTAAACGGGGGGAAGGAGTTCTTC.